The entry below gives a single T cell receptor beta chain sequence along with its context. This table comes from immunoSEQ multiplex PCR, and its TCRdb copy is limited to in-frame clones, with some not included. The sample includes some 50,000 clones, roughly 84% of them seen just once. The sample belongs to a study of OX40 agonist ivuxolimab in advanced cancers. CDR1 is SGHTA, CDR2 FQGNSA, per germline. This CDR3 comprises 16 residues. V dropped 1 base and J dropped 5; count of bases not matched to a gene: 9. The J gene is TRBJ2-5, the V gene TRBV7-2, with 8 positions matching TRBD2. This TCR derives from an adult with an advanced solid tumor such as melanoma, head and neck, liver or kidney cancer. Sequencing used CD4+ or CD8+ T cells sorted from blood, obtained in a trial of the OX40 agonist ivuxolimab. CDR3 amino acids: CASSLGRGAPVETQYF. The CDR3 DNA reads TGTGCCAGCAGCTTAGGGCGGGGGGCGCCGGTCGAGACCCAGTACTTC.